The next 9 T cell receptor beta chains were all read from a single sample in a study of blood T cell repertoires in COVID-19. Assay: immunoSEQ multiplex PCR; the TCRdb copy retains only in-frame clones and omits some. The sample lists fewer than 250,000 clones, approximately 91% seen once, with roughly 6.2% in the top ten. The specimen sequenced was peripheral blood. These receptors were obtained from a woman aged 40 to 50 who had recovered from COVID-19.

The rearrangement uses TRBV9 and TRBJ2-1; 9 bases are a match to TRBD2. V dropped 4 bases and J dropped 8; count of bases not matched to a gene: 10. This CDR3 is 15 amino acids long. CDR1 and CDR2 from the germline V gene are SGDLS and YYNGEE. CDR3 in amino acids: CASSPQGSGSYEQFF. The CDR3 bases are TGTGCCAGCAGCCCCCAAGGTAGCGGGAGTTATGAGCAGTTCTTC.

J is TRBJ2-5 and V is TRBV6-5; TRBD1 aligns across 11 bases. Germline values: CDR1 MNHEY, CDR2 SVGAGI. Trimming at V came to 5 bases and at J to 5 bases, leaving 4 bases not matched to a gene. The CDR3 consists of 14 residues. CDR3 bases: TGTGCCAGCAGTAAGGGACAGGGGGAGGAGACCCAGTACTTC. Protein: CASSKGQGEETQYF.

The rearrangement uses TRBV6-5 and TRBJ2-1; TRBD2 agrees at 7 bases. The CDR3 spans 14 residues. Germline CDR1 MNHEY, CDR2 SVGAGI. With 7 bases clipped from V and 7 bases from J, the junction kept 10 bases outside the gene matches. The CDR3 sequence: CASTSSHSGNEQFF. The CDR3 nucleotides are TGTGCCAGCACGTCCAGCCATAGCGGGAATGAGCAGTTCTTC.

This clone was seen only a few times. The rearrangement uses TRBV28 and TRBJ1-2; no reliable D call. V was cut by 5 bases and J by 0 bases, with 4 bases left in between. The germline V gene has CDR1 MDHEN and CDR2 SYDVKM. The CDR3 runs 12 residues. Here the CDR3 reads CASSLSNYGYTF. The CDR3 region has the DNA TGTGCCAGCAGTCTCTCTAACTATGGCTACACCTTC.

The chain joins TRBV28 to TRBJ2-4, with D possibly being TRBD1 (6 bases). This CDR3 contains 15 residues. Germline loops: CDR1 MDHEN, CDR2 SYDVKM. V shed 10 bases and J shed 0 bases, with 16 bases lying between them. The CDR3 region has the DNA TGTGCCACCTTTACAGGGCACTTAGCCAAAAACATTCAGTACTTC. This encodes CATFTGHLAKNIQYF. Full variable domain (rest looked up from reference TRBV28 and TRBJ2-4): DVKVTQSSRYLVKRTGEKVFLECVQDMDHENMFWYRQDPGLGLRLIYFSYDVKMKEKGDIPEGYSVSREKKERFSLILESASTNQTSMYLCATFTGHLAKNIQYFGAGTRLSVL.

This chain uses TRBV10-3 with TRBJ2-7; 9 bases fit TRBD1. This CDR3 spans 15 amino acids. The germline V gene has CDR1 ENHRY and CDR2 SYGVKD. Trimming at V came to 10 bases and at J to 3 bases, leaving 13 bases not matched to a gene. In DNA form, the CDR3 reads TGTGCCACTACCCCCGGGGACAGGGCGGGCTACGAGCAGTACTTC. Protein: CATTPGDRAGYEQYF.

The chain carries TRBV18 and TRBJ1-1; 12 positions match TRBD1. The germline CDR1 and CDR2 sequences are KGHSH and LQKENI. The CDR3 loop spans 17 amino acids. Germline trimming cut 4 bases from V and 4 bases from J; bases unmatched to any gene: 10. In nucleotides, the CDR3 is TGTGCCAGCTCACAGGGGACAGGGGGCTTAGGAGGCACTGAAGCTTTCTTT. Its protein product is CASSQGTGGLGGTEAFF.

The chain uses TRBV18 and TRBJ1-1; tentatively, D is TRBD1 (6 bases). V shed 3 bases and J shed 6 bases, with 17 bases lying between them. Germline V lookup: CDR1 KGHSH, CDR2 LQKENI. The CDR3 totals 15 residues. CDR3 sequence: CASSPRDTKASEAFF. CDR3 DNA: TGTGCCAGCTCACCTCGGGACACTAAAGCGTCTGAAGCTTTCTTT.

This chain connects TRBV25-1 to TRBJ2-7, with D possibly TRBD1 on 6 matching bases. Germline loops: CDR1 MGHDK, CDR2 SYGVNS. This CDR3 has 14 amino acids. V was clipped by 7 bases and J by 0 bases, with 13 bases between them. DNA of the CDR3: TGTGCCAGCACACTGACGGACAGCTCCTACGAGCAGTACTTC. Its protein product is CASTLTDSSYEQYF.